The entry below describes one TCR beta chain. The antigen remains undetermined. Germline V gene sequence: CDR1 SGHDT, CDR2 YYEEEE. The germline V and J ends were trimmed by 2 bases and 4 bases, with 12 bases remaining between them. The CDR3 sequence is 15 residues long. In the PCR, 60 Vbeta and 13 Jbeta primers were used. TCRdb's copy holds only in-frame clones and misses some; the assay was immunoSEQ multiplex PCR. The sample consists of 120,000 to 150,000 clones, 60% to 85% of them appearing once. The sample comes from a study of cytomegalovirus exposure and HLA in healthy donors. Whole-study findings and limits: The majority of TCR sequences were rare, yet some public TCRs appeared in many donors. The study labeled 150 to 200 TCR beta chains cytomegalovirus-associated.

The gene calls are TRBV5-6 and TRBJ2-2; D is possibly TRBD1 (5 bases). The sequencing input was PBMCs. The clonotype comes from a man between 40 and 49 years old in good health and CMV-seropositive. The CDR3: CASSLQPGSTGELFF. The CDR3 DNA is TGTGCCAGCAGCTTACAACCAGGGTCCACCGGGGAGCTGTTTTTT.